The clone carrying this TCR beta chain occurred a few times. Its specificity is not known. This CDR3 comprises 13 residues. Germline CDR1 and CDR2: SGDLS and YYNGEE. Between the trimmed V and J ends, which lost 3 bases and 7 bases, there was a span of 10 bases. Amplification of TCR beta CDR3 regions was performed using RNA transcripts as template. RT-PCR in the first round (using the HTBI primer set) targeted the TCR CDR3. TCRdb redid the calling of the multiplex PCR reads with MiXCR, one entry per CDR3 protein. The top ten hold 10% of the sample, which has hundreds of thousands of distinct CDR3 sequences, about 15% seen once. This sample was included in a study of T cells in Graves' hyperthyroidism and ophthalmopathy. No progression to ophthalmopathy during 18 months of follow-up defined stable disease. Diagnosis rested on symptoms, serum thyroxine and TRAb, thyroid ultrasound, and orbital computed tomography.

Overall study results and limits: Most clonotypes that expanded in the thyroid above 0.001 also showed up in blood. Classification by a 13 V-J model distinguished ophthalmopathy from stable hyperthyroidism.

Source material: blood. The gene calls are TRBV9 and TRBJ1-4; D gene uncertain. The sequence was obtained from a woman aged 18-35 years with Graves' hyperthyroidism. CDR3 bases: TGTGCCAGCAGCGCCGACGGTATTGAAAAACTGTTTTTT. This sequence encodes CASSADGIEKLFF. Based on the CDR3 plus reference TRBV9 and TRBJ1-4, the full variable domain is DSGVTQTPKHLITATGQRVTLRCSPRSGDLSVYWYQQSLDQGLQFLIQYYNGEERAKGNILERFSAQQFPDLHSELNLSSLELGDSALYFCASSADGIEKLFFGSGTQLSVL.